The clone carrying this T cell receptor (beta chain) was counted many times. What it binds is not known. TCRdb ran MiXCR on the RACE reads and lists one entry per CDR3 protein. The repertoire holds more than 300,000 distinct CDR3 sequences, with roughly 6% as singletons. Unmatched junction bases numbered 4, after V lost 2 bases and J lost 4 bases. In germline, CDR1 is MNHEY, CDR2 SMNVEV (reference sequence). CDR3 length equals 15 residues. This sample was included in a study of human T cells and chemical hapten exposure. Points from the study as a whole: Against controls, expanded TCRs gave rise to significantly more large CDR3 similarity clusters. Sensitization with DPC brought no change to TCRs above 1 in 1000 in frequency.

Time point noted: pre-sensitization, week 0. The treatment was: therapeutic diphenylcyclopropenone sensitization with weekly scalp DPC. Non-pregnant alopecia patients aged 18 to 70, suitable for DPC therapy. The clonotype comes from a woman under 30 with alopecia areata. Some clones in this sample may be carry-over from other donors' samples. The chain joins TRBV27 to TRBJ2-1; TRBD2 matches 8 bases. The source was whole blood, collected in connection with sensitization to the hapten diphenylcyclopropenone (DPC). The CDR3 sequence: CASSLQRGLYNEQFF. The CDR3 DNA sequence: TGTGCCAGCAGTTTACAGCGGGGGCTATACAATGAGCAGTTCTTC.